This TCR beta chain derives from a study of T cell repertoires in cytomegalovirus infection. The table lists this clonotype with a count of one. Its antigen is still unknown. V shed 5 bases, J shed 5 bases, and the junction held 20 bases outside the gene matches. This CDR3 is built from 18 residues. CDR1 and CDR2 (germline): SGHTA, FQGTGA. TCRdb re-called the reads with MiXCR, one entry per CDR3 protein. The sample yields roughly 350,000 distinct CDR3 sequences, about 35% seen once. This specimen consisted of cultured PBMCs, obtained from culture after CMV antigen stimulation. The rearrangement links TRBV7-3 to TRBJ2-7, with 8 bases fitting TRBD2. The source is a human donor in good health (CMV status not recorded). Some clones in this sample may be carry-over from other donors' samples. The CDR3 sequence is CASSLLGGLGKAKDEQYF. The CDR3 nucleotides are TGTGCCAGCAGCCTCCTAGGGGGACTAGGCAAAGCGAAGGACGAGCAGTACTTC.